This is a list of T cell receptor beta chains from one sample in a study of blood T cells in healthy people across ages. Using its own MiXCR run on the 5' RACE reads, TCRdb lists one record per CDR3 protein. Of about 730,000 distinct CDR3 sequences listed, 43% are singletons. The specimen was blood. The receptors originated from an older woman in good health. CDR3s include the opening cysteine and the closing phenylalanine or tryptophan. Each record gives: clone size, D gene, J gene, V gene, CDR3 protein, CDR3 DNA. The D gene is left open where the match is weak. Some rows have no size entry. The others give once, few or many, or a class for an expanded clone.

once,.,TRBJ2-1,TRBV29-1,CSVEGHQDLHYNGRFF,TGCAGCGTTGAGGGTCACCAGGACTTGCACTACAATGGGCGGTTCTTC
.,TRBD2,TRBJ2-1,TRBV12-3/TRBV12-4,CASSSSGLAREQFF,TGTGCCAGCAGTTCATCGGGACTAGCGAGGGAGCAGTTCTTC
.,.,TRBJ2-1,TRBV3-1,CASSQSRDSEQFF,TGTGCCAGCAGCCAAAGCCGGGACTCAGAGCAGTTCTTC
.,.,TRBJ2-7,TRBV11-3,CASSPGRHDREQYF,TGTGCCAGCAGCCCCGGCCGACACGATCGCGAGCAGTACTTC
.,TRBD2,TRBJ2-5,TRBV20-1,CSAKDFIAGGETQYF,TGCAGTGCTAAGGATTTTATAGCGGGAGGCGAGACCCAGTACTTC
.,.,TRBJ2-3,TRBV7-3,CVSSPPNGGVTDTQYF,TGTGTCAGCAGCCCGCCCAATGGCGGAGTCACAGATACGCAGTATTTT
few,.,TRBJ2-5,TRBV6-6,CASRTGQTRGQETQYF,TGTGCCAGCAGGACGGGACAAACGAGGGGCCAAGAGACCCAGTACTTC
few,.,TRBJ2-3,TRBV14,CASSHLLSTDTQYF,TGTGCCAGCAGCCATTTGTTAAGCACAGATACGCAGTATTTT
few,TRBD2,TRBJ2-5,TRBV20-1,CSARRTSGEETQYF,TGCAGTGCTAGACGGACTAGCGGAGAAGAGACCCAGTACTTC
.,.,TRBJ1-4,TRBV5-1,CASSLGGAMTINEKLFF,TGCGCCAGCAGCTTGGGGGGGGCTATGACCATCAATGAAAAACTGTTTTTT
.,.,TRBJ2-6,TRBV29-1,CSVDTGSRSGANVLTF,TGCAGCGTGGATACAGGGTCCCGCTCTGGGGCCAACGTCCTGACTTTC
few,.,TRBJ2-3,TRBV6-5,CASSSSPSTDTQYF,TGTGCCAGCAGTTCATCCCCTAGCACAGATACGCAGTATTTT
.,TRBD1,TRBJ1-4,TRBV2,CASKQGTGNEKLFF,TGTGCCAGCAAACAGGGGACGGGAAATGAAAAACTGTTTTTT
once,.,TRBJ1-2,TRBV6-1,CASSERAPVVNYGYTF,TGTGCCAGCAGTGAAAGGGCCCCAGTGGTTAACTATGGCTACACCTTC
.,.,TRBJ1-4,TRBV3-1,CASSQEGDLNEKLFF,TGTGCCAGCAGCCAAGAGGGCGACCTGAATGAAAAACTGTTTTTT
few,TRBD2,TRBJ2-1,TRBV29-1,CSPNPATSSGEQFF,TGCAGCCCAAACCCCGCGACTAGCTCGGGTGAGCAGTTCTTC
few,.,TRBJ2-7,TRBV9,CASSVEDSPYEQYF,TGTGCCAGCAGCGTGGAAGACAGCCCCTACGAGCAGTACTTC
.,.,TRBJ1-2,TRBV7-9,CASSTRDTYGYTF,TGTGCCAGCAGCACGCGGGACACCTATGGCTACACCTTC
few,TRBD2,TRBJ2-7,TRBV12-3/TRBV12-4,CASRTSGTTTYEQYF,TGTGCCAGCAGAACATCCGGGACTACGACCTACGAGCAGTACTTC
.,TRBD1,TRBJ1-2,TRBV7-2,CASSLVPGGTYGYTF,TGTGCCAGCAGCTTGGTCCCAGGGGGAACCTATGGCTACACCTTC
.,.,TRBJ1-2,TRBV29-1,CSVGGSTVLNLYGYTF,TGCAGCGTTGGAGGTTCGACAGTATTGAACCTCTATGGCTACACCTTC
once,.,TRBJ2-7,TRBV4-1,CASSQDPGRVDEQYF,TGCGCCAGCAGCCAAGATCCGGGCAGGGTCGACGAGCAGTACTTC
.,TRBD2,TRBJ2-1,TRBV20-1,CSARTSGIYNEQFF,TGCAGTGCTAGAACTAGCGGGATATACAATGAGCAGTTCTTC
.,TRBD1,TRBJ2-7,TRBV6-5,CASSSGGQGGARFYEQYF,TGTGCCAGCAGTTCGGGTGGACAGGGGGGCGCGAGGTTCTACGAGCAGTACTTC
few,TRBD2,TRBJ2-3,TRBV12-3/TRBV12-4,CASRLAGEGTDTQYF,TGTGCCAGCAGGCTAGCGGGAGAGGGAACAGATACGCAGTATTTT
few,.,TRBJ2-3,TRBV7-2,CASSTSWGDTQYF,TGTGCCAGCAGCACAAGCTGGGGGGATACGCAGTATTTT
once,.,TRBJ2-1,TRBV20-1,CSARLTSAASPYNEQFF,TGCAGTGCTAGACTCACCTCGGCTGCTTCCCCCTACAATGAGCAGTTCTTC
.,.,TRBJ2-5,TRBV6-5,CASSYGRVVGTQYF,TGTGCCAGCAGTTACGGCAGGGTCGTGGGGACCCAGTACTTC
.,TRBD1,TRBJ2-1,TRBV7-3,CASSPTGGNNNEQFF,TGTGCCAGCAGCCCAACAGGGGGGAACAATAATGAGCAGTTCTTC
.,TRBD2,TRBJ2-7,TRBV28,CASSTTGTSAYEQYF,TGTGCCAGCAGCACAACCGGGACTAGCGCATACGAGCAGTACTTC
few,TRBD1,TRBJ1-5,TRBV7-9,CASSFGTGGAESNQPQHF,TGTGCCAGCAGCTTTGGGACAGGGGGCGCCGAGAGCAATCAGCCCCAGCATTTT
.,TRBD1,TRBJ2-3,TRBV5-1,CASSSLTGTPTDTQYF,TGCGCCAGCAGCTCCCTGACAGGGACCCCCACAGATACGCAGTATTTT
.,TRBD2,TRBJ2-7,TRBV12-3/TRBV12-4,CASRELAGSHNEQYF,TGTGCCAGCAGAGAACTAGCGGGGAGTCACAATGAGCAGTACTTC
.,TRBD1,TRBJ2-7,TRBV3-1,CASSQVIRGRIYEQYF,TGTGCCAGCAGCCAAGTGATCAGGGGGCGCATCTACGAGCAGTACTTC
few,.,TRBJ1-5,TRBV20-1,CSARDDTGSVFDQPQHF,TGCAGTGCTAGAGACGACACAGGATCAGTCTTTGATCAGCCCCAGCATTTT
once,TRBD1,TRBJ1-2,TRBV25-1,CASSTRQGDDGYTF,TGTGCCAGCAGTACTCGACAGGGCGACGATGGCTACACCTTC
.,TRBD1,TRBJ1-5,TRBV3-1,CASSRGVGTGGFSNQPQHF,TGTGCCAGCAGCCGAGGAGTCGGGACAGGCGGATTTAGCAATCAGCCCCAGCATTTT
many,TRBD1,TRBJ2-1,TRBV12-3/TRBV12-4,CASSGDRVANEQFF,TGTGCCAGCAGTGGAGACAGGGTGGCCAATGAGCAGTTCTTC
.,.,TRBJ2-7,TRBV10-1,CASSALETYEQYF,TGCGCCAGCAGTGCACTAGAGACCTACGAGCAGTACTTC
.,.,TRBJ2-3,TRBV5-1,CASSLAPDTDTQYF,TGCGCCAGCAGCTTGGCCCCCGACACAGATACGCAGTATTTT
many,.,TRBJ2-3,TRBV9,CASSGTASTDTQYF,TGTGCCAGCAGCGGGACAGCTAGCACAGATACGCAGTATTTT
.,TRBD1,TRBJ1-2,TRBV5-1,CASSSSGGGDYGYTF,TGCGCCAGCAGCTCCTCAGGGGGCGGTGACTATGGCTACACCTTC
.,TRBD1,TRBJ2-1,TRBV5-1,CASSFSGTGITYNEQFF,TGCGCCAGCAGCTTCTCGGGGACAGGGATTACCTACAATGAGCAGTTCTTC
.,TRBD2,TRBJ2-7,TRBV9,CASSSGLAGEGEQYF,TGTGCCAGCAGCTCAGGACTAGCGGGAGAGGGTGAGCAGTACTTC
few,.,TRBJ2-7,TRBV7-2,CASRNQGSSYEQYF,TGTGCCAGCAGAAATCAGGGGAGCTCCTACGAGCAGTACTTC
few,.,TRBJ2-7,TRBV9,CASSLTDFSYEQYF,TGTGCCAGCAGCCTGACAGATTTCTCCTACGAGCAGTACTTC
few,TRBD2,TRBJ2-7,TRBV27,CASSWGLAGQYF,TGTGCCAGCAGTTGGGGACTAGCGGGGCAGTACTTC
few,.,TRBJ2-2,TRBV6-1,CASRRVPVPLVMAGELFF,TGTGCCAGCAGAAGAGTTCCTGTGCCACTAGTGATGGCCGGGGAGCTGTTTTTT
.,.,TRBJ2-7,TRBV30,CAWTLLGDPSYEQYF,TGTGCCTGGACGCTCTTGGGGGACCCATCCTACGAGCAGTACTTC
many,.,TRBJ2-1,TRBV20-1,CSAKRANNEQFF,TGCAGTGCTAAACGGGCAAACAATGAGCAGTTCTTC
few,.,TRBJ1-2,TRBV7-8,CASSLMDSDYGYTF,TGTGCCAGCAGCCTGATGGACAGTGACTATGGCTACACCTTC
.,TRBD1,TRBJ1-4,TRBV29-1,CSVSTGFVSEKLFF,TGCAGCGTTTCGACAGGGTTTGTGAGTGAAAAACTGTTTTTT
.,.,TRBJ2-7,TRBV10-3,CAISESPIPRIEQYF,TGTGCCATCAGTGAGTCCCCCATCCCCCGGATCGAGCAGTACTTC
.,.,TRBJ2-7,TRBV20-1,CSARVVQGTPYEQYF,TGCAGTGCTAGAGTCGTGCAAGGGACCCCATACGAGCAGTACTTC
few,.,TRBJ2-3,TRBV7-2,CASSLAGIGTDTQYF,TGTGCCAGCAGCTTAGCAGGGATCGGCACAGATACGCAGTATTTT